This TCR beta chain came from a study of beta chain features in type 1 diabetes. General observations from the study: There were fewer insertions and more deletions at the VDJ junctions of type 1 diabetes patients.

TCRB transcripts that were expressed got sequenced, as all of the isolated RNA had been reverse transcribed. Sequenced by immunoSEQ multiplex PCR; TCRdb stores in-frame clones only, minus some. The data show just over 450,000 clones, 30% seen once. This clone was seen a handful of times. Antigen: not known. Isolation of CD4+ naive, central memory, regulatory and stem cell-like memory cells was achieved by sorting via CD45RO/CCR7/CD25/CD127/CD95/CD27. The trim removed 8 bases at V and 4 bases at J, leaving 4 bases unmatched. Germline assignment: CDR1 ENHRY and CDR2 SYGVKD. The CDR3 contains 13 residues.

The source is a man aged 18 to 35 in good health. The chain joins TRBV10-3 to TRBJ2-7; 11 positions agree with TRBD2. The source material was naive CD4+ T cells from blood. The CDR3 DNA reads as TGTGCCATCGGACTAGCGGGCCCTTACGAGCAGTACTTC. Its protein is CAIGLAGPYEQYF.